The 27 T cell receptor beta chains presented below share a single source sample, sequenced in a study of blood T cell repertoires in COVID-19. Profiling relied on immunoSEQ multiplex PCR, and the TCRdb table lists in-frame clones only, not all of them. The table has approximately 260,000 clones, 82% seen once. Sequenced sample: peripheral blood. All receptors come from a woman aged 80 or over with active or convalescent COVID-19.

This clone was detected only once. The DNA for the CDR3 is TGTGCCAGCAGCCAAGGGGAGGACTATGGCTACACCTTC. Its protein is CASSQGEDYGYTF. The rearrangement uses TRBV3-1 (or the pseudogene TRBV3-2) and TRBJ1-2; D ambiguous. V lost 1 base, J lost 3 bases, and 6 bases lay in between. The CDR3 extends over 13 amino acids. Germline CDR1 is LGHDT and CDR2 is YNNKEL (reference sequence).

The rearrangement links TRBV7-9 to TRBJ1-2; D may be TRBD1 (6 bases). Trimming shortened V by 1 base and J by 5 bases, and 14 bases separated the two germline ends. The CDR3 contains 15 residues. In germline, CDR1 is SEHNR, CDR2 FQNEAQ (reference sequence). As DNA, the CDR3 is TGTGCCAGCAGCTTAGGGTCAGGGGTTGGGTATGGCTACACCTTC. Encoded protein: CASSLGSGVGYGYTF.

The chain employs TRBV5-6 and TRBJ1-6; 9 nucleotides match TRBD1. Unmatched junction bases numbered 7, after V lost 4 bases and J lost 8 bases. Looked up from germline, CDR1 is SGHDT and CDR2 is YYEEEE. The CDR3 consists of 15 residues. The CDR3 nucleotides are TGTGCCAGCAGCCCGAGGGACAGGGATTATTCACCCCTCCACTTT. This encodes CASSPRDRDYSPLHF.

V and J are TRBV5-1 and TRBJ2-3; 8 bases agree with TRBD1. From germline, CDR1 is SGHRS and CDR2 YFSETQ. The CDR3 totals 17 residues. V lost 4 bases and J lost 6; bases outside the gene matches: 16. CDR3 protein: CASSPIVRTGTGDTQYF. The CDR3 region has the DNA TGCGCCAGCAGCCCGATTGTCCGGACAGGGACCGGGGATACGCAGTATTTT.

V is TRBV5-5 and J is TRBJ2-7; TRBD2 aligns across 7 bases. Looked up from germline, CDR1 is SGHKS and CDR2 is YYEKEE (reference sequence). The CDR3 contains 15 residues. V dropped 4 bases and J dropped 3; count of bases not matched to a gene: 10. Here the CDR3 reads CASSLSGTTYYEQYF. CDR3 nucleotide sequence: TGTGCCAGCAGCCTATCCGGGACTACCTACTACGAGCAGTACTTC. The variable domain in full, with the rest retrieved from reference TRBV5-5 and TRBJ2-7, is DAGVTQSPTHLIKTRGQQVTLRCSPISGHKSVSWYQQVLGQGPQFIFQYYEKEERGRGNFPDRFSARQFPNYSSELNVNALLLGDSALYLCASSLSGTTYYEQYFGPGTRLTVT.

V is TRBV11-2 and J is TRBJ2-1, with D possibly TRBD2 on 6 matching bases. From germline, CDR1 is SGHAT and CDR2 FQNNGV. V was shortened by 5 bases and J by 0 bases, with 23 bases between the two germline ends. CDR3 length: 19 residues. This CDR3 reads CASSGGTPGRFSSYNEQFF. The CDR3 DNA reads TGTGCCAGCAGCGGGGGGACTCCAGGCCGTTTCAGCTCCTACAATGAGCAGTTCTTC.

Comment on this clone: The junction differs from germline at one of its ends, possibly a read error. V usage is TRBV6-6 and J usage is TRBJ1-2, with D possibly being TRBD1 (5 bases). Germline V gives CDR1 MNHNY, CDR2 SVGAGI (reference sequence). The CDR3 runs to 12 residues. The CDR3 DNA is TGTGCCAGCAGTTCTAGTGGGGCACTCGCCTACTTC. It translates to CASSSSGALAYF.

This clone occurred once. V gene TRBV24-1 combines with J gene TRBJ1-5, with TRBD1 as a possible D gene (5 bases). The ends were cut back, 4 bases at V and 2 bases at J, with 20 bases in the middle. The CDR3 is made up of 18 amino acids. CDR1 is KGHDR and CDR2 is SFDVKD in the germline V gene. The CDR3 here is CATSDGLSRGFGNQPQHF. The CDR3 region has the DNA TGTGCCACCAGTGACGGCCTTAGCCGGGGGTTCGGCAATCAGCCCCAGCATTTT.

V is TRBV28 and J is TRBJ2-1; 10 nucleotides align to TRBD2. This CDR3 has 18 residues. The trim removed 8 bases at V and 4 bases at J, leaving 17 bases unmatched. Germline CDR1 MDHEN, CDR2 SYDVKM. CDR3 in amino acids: CASFPSGSTHKLYNEQFF. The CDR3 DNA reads TGTGCCAGCTTTCCTAGCGGGAGCACGCATAAATTATACAATGAGCAGTTCTTC. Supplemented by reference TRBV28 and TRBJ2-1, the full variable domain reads DVKVTQSSRYLVKRTGEKVFLECVQDMDHENMFWYRQDPGLGLRLIYFSYDVKMKEKGDIPEGYSVSREKKERFSLILESASTNQTSMYLCASFPSGSTHKLYNEQFFGPGTRLTVL.

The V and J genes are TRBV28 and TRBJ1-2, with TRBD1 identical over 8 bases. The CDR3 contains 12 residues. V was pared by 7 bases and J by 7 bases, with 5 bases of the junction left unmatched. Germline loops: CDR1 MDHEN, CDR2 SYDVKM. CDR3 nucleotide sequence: TGTGCCAGCAAGACAGGGGTGGGTGGCTACACCTTC. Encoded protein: CASKTGVGGYTF.

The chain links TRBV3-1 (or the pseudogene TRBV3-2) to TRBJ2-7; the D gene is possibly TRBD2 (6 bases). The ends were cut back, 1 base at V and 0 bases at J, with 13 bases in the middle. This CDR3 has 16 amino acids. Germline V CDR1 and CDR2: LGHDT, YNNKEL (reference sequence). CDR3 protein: CASSQVWDSNSYEQYF. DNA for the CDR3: TGTGCCAGCAGCCAAGTGTGGGACTCCAACTCCTACGAGCAGTACTTC.

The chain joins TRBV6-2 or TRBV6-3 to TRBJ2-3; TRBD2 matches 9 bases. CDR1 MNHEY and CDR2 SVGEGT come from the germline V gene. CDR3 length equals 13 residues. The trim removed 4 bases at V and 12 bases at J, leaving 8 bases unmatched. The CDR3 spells CASSSYAGGPQYF. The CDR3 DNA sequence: TGTGCCAGCAGTTCCTATGCGGGAGGGCCACAGTATTTT.

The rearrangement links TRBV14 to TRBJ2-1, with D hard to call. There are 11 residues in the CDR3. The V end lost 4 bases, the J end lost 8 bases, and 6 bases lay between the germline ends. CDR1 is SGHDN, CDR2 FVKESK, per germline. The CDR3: CASSRVYEQFF. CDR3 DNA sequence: TGTGCCAGCAGCCGCGTCTATGAGCAGTTCTTC. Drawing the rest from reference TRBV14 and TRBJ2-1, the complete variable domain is EAGVTQFPSHSVIEKGQTVTLRCDPISGHDNLYWYRRVMGKEIKFLLHFVKESKQDESGMPNNRFLAERTGGTYSTLKVQPAELEDSGVYFCASSRVYEQFFGPGTRLTVL.

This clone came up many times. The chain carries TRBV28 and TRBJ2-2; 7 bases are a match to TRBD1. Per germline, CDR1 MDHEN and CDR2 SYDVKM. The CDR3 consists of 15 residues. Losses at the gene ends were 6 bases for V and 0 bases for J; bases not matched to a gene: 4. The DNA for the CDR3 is TGTGCCAGCAGAACCGGGACAGCGAACACCGGGGAGCTGTTTTTT. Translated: CASRTGTANTGELFF. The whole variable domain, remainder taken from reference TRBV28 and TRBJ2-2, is DVKVTQSSRYLVKRTGEKVFLECVQDMDHENMFWYRQDPGLGLRLIYFSYDVKMKEKGDIPEGYSVSREKKERFSLILESASTNQTSMYLCASRTGTANTGELFFGEGSRLTVL.

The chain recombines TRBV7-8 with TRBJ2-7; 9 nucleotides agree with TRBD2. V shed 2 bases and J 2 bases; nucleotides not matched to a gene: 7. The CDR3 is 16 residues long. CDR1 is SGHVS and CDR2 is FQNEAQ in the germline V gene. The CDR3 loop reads CASSLSWLAGTYEQYF. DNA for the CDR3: TGTGCCAGCAGCTTAAGTTGGCTAGCGGGGACCTACGAGCAGTACTTC. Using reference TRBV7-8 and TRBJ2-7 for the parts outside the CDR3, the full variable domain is GAGVSQSPRYKVAKRGQDVALRCDPISGHVSLFWYQQALGQGPEFLTYFQNEAQLDKSGLPSDRFFAERPEGSVSTLKIQRTQQEDSAVYLCASSLSWLAGTYEQYFGPGTRLTVT.

In DNA, the CDR3 is TGTGCCAGCCGGACTCATACGGGACACAGCTCCTACGAGCAGTACTTC. Amino acid sequence: CASRTHTGHSSYEQYF. This chain links TRBV28 with TRBJ2-7; TRBD1 is a possible D gene (6 bases). This CDR3 region has 16 residues. Germline CDR1 reads MDHEN; CDR2 reads SYDVKM. V was cut by 8 bases and J by 0 bases, with 20 bases left in between.

In DNA form, the CDR3 reads TGTGCCAGCAGCGTAGTTAACAGGGGGTATACTGAAGCTTTCTTT. Its translation: CASSVVNRGYTEAFF. V is TRBV9 and J is TRBJ1-1; 8 bases are shared with TRBD1. Germline CDR1 SGDLS, CDR2 YYNGEE. This CDR3 has 15 residues. V dropped 0 bases and J dropped 5; count of bases not matched to a gene: 6.

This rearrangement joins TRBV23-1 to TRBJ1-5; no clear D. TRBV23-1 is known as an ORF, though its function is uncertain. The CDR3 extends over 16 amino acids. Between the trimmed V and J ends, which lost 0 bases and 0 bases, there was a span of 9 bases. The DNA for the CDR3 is TGCGCCAGCAGTCAATCAAGGGAGCCTAGCAATCAGCCCCAGCATTTT. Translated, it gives CASSQSREPSNQPQHF.

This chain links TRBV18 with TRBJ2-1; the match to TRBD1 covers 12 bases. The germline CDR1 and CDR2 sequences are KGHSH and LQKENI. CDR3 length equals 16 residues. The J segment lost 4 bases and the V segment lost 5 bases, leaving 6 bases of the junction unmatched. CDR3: CASSSGTGGSYNEQFF. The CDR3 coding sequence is TGTGCCAGCTCATCTGGGACAGGGGGCTCTTACAATGAGCAGTTCTTC. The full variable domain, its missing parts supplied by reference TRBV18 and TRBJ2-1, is NAGVMQNPRHLVRRRGQEARLRCSPMKGHSHVYWYRQLPEEGLKFMVYLQKENIIDESGMPKERFSAEFPKEGPSILRIQQVVRGDSAAYFCASSSGTGGSYNEQFFGPGTRLTVL.

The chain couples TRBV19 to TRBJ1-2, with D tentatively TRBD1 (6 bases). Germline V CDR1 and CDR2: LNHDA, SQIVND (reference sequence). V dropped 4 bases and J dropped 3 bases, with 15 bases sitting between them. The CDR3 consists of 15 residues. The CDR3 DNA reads TGTGCCAGTAGTACCCCACAGACAGGATACTATGGCTACACCTTC. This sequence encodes CASSTPQTGYYGYTF.

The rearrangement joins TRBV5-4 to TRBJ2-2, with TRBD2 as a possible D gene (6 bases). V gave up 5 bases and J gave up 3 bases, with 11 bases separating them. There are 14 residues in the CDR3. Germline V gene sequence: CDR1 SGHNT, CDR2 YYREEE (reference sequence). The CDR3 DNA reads TGTGCCAGCAGTCGGGACTCGGACACCGGGGAGCTGTTTTTT. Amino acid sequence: CASSRDSDTGELFF.

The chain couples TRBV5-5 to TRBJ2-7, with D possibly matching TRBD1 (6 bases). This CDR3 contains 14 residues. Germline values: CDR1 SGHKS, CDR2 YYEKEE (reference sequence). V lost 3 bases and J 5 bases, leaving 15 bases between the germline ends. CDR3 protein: CASSSIQGSHEQYF. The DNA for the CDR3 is TGTGCCAGCAGCTCTATACAGGGTAGCCACGAGCAGTACTTC.

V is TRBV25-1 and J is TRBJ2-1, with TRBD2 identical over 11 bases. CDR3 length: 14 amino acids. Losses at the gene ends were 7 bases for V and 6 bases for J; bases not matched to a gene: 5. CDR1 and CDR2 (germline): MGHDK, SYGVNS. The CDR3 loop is CASTLAGGFNEQFF. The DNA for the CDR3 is TGTGCCAGCACGCTAGCGGGGGGTTTCAATGAGCAGTTCTTC. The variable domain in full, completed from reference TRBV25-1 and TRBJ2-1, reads EADIYQTPRYLVIGTGKKITLECSQTMGHDKMYWYQQDPGMELHLIHYSYGVNSTEKGDLSSESTVSRIRTEHFPLTLESARPSHTSQYLCASTLAGGFNEQFFGPGTRLTVL.

DNA for the CDR3: TGTGCCAGCAGCCAAGTAGGGGCCAGGAGAGCGTACCAAGAGACCCAGTACTTC. This gives the protein CASSQVGARRAYQETQYF. The V and J genes are TRBV3-1 (or the pseudogene TRBV3-2) and TRBJ2-5, with TRBD1 as a possible D gene (5 bases). CDR1 and CDR2 (germline): LGHDT, YNNKEL (reference sequence). The CDR3 length is 18 residues. V was trimmed by 1 base and J by 0 bases, leaving 18 bases between them.

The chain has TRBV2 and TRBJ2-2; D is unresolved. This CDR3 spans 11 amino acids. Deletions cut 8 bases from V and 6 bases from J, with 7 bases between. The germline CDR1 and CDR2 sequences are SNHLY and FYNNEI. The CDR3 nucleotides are TGTGCCAGCCGTCAGTCCGGGGAGCTGTTTTTT. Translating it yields CASRQSGELFF.

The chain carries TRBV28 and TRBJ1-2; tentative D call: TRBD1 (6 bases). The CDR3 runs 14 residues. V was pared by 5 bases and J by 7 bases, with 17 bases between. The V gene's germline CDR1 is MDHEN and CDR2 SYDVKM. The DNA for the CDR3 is TGTGCCAGCAGTGGGGGGGGGCCCTCGGGTGGCTACACCTTC. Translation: CASSGGGPSGGYTF.

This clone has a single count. This CDR3 reads CASSPPGALVEQYF. The CDR3 DNA reads TGTGCCAGCTCACCACCGGGCGCGTTGGTCGAGCAGTACTTC. V usage is TRBV18 and J usage is TRBJ2-7; no clear D. Germline CDR1 and CDR2: KGHSH and LQKENI. The V gene lost 0 bases and the J gene lost 6 bases, with 12 bases spanning the gap. The CDR3 runs to 14 residues.